This T cell receptor (beta chain) originates from a study of post-analysis software for immune sequencing data. Study at large: The study covered relapsing-remitting, secondary progressive and progressive-relapsing courses of multiple sclerosis.

Unique molecular identifiers featured in each of the TCR beta cDNA libraries. Each CDR3 protein gets one entry after TCRdb re-called the PCR reads with MiXCR. The sample consists of around 200,000 distinct CDR3 sequences, roughly 30% of them appearing once. This clonotype was seen at least ten times. Antigen unknown. The germline gives CDR1 ENHRY, CDR2 SYGVKD. V shed 3 bases and J shed 6 bases, with 12 bases lying between them. The CDR3 contains 14 residues. Findings of the study overall: Under the F measure, samples that were prepared in one batch clustered strongly together. With TRBV5-6, TRBV5-1 and TRBV20-1 included, five TRBV segments were more frequent in patients than in controls.

This TCR was sampled from a girl aged 2-17 years with multiple sclerosis. The sequenced material came from blood. J is TRBJ2-1 and V is TRBV10-3, with D possibly being TRBD1 (5 bases). CDR3 nucleotides: TGTGCCATCAGTGATAGGGGAACTATCAATGAGCAGTTCTTC. This translates into CAISDRGTINEQFF.